This T cell receptor beta chain derives from a study of beta chain features in type 1 diabetes. General study findings and limits: Reduced insertions and increased deletions marked VDJ junctions in type 1 diabetes patients. Type 1 diabetes patients showed a moderate but significant shortening of TCRB CDR3s in all four CD4+ subsets.

With 0 bases removed from V and 3 bases from J, the gap between germline ends came to 8 bases. CDR3 size: 14 residues. Germline loops: CDR1 SGHDN, CDR2 FVKESK. This clone was counted only a few times. What it binds is not known. TCRB transcripts that were expressed got sequenced, as all of the isolated RNA had been reverse transcribed. Sequencing used immunoSEQ multiplex PCR; TCRdb keeps in-frame clones, though not all of them. The repertoire consists of approximately 250,000 clones, with about 23% occurring once and the leading ten covering about 0.012%. Sorted cells reached over 95% purity in every population.

This TCR was sampled from a woman in her 30s with type 1 diabetes. The sequencing input was naive CD4+ T cells from blood. This chain uses TRBV14 with TRBJ1-2; the D gene is possibly TRBD1 (5 bases). For the CDR3, the DNA is TGTGCCAGCAGCCAAGACAGGGCTTACTATGGCTACACCTTC. This translates into CASSQDRAYYGYTF.